These 5 T cell receptor beta chains came from one sample sequenced in a study of PD-1 blockade in classical Hodgkin lymphoma. Libraries were prepared by immunoSEQ multiplex PCR; TCRdb keeps only in-frame clonotypes and omits some of them. The sample includes about 16,000 clones, around 81% of them seen just once. Exposure to brentuximab vedotin varied, and each patient had relapsed following autologous stem cell transplantation. Magnetic negative selection was used to purify CD4+ T cells from thawed PBMCs. The starting material was CD4+ T cells from blood, obtained at baseline. These receptors were taken from a human donor with classical Hodgkin lymphoma.

For the CDR3, the DNA is TGTGCCTGTTGGACTAGCGGGGTAGGAGAGCAGTACTTC. Translation gives CACWTSGVGEQYF. The chain employs TRBV28 and TRBJ2-7, with 12 bases aligning to TRBD2. Germline trimming cut 11 bases from V and 7 bases from J; bases unmatched to any gene: 9. CDR3 size: 13 residues. The germline V gene encodes CDR1 MDHEN and CDR2 SYDVKM.

The chain combines TRBV7-9 with TRBJ1-4, with 11 positions matching TRBD1. Trimming at V came to 5 bases and at J to 11 bases, leaving 13 bases not matched to a gene. The CDR3 runs to 16 residues. The germline gives CDR1 SEHNR, CDR2 FQNEAQ (reference sequence). The CDR3 sequence: CASSKDRGLYGEKLFF. The CDR3 DNA reads TGTGCCAGCAGCAAGGACAGGGGGCTTTATGGAGAGAAACTGTTTTTT. Filled out from reference TRBV7-9 and TRBJ1-4, the complete variable domain reads DTGVSQNPRHKITKRGQNVTFRCDPISEHNRLYWYRQTLGQGPEFLTYFQNEAQLEKSRLLSDRFSAERPKGSFSTLEIQRTEQGDSAMYLCASSKDRGLYGEKLFFGSGTQLSVL.

The chain carries TRBV2 and TRBJ1-1, with TRBD1 as a possible D gene (5 bases). This CDR3 has 13 residues. V lost 3 bases to trimming and J lost 6 bases, with 11 bases between them. Per germline, CDR1 SNHLY and CDR2 FYNNEI. The DNA of the CDR3 is TGTGCCAGCAGTGACAGGGATGGTGCTGAAGCTTTCTTT. This sequence encodes CASSDRDGAEAFF.

The gene calls are TRBV9 and TRBJ1-2, with D maybe TRBD1 (5 bases). The CDR3 has 13 residues. Germline V lookup: CDR1 SGDLS, CDR2 YYNGEE. V lost 0 bases, J lost 2 bases, and 5 bases lay in between. The CDR3 nucleotides read TGTGCCAGCAGCGTAGACAGGAACTATGGCTACACCTTC. It codes for CASSVDRNYGYTF. The complete variable domain, with remaining parts taken from reference TRBV9 and TRBJ1-2, reads DSGVTQTPKHLITATGQRVTLRCSPRSGDLSVYWYQQSLDQGLQFLIQYYNGEERAKGNILERFSAQQFPDLHSELNLSSLELGDSALYFCASSVDRNYGYTFGSGTRLTVV.

The chain carries TRBV2 and TRBJ1-5; TRBD1 matches at 9 bases. Germline CDR1 and CDR2: SNHLY and FYNNEI. V dropped 3 bases and J dropped 1; count of bases not matched to a gene: 7. The CDR3 consists of 17 residues. The CDR3 protein is CASSDGTGLRSNQPQHF. The DNA for the CDR3 is TGTGCCAGCAGTGACGGGACAGGGTTGAGGAGCAATCAGCCCCAGCATTTT.